The 17 T cell receptor beta chains given below trace back to one sample, sequenced in a study of control samples from healthy donors and cancer patients. Using immunoSEQ multiplex PCR, the repertoire was profiled, and TCRdb retains in-frame clones only, with some absent. The repertoire table contains about 190,000 clones. Sequencing was performed on blood. The source is a young woman in good health.

The chain has TRBV18 and TRBJ1-5; D gene ambiguous. Germline-derived CDR1 and CDR2 are KGHSH and LQKENI. The CDR3 extends over 13 amino acids. Trimming took 6 bases from V and 6 from J, leaving 12 bases between them. The chain's CDR3 is CASSPESSQPQHF. The CDR3 DNA sequence: TGTGCCAGCTCCCCTGAATCTTCTCAGCCCCAGCATTTT.

The chain links TRBV5-1 to TRBJ2-7, with TRBD1 matching over 7 bases. Looked up from germline, CDR1 is SGHRS and CDR2 is YFSETQ. The CDR3 runs to 15 residues. J lost 3 bases, V lost 4 bases, and 10 bases had no gene match. The DNA of the CDR3 is TGCGCCAGCAGCAGGGGTGAGGGGGCGGGCTACGAGCAGTACTTC. It specifies CASSRGEGAGYEQYF.

The chain has TRBV6-5 and TRBJ1-2; 10 nucleotides line up with TRBD1. The CDR3 consists of 16 residues. CDR1 and CDR2 from the germline V gene are MNHEY and SVGAGI. The V gene end was trimmed by 0 bases and the J gene end by 4 bases; junction bases not matched to a gene: 5. CDR3 region: CASSYSDRGLAYGYTF. The CDR3 nucleotides read TGTGCCAGCAGTTACTCCGACAGGGGGCTTGCCTATGGCTACACCTTC.

The chain uses TRBV9 and TRBJ2-7, with TRBD1 matching over 9 bases. The CDR3 contains 16 residues. From germline, CDR1 is SGDLS and CDR2 YYNGEE. With 3 bases clipped from V and 7 bases from J, the junction kept 14 bases outside the gene matches. Written as DNA, the CDR3 is TGTGCCAGCAGCGGACGTCCCGGGACAGGGCTGGGGGAGCAGTACTTC. This codes for CASSGRPGTGLGEQYF.

The chain carries TRBV21-1 and TRBJ1-2; the DNA was not compared with TRBD1, the D call given in the table. TRBV21-1 represents a pseudogene. The CDR3 has 18 residues. For the CDR3, the DNA is TGTGCCAGCAGCAAAGCCAGGGGAGAAGGGGGCGGAAGGTGTGGCTACACCTTC. Amino acids: CASSKARGEGGGRCGYTF.

The V and J genes are TRBV20-1 and TRBJ1-2, with 7 nucleotides matching TRBD1. Germline lookup yields CDR1 DFQATT and CDR2 SNEGSKA (reference sequence). CDR3 size: 15 residues. Trimming removed 3 bases from V and 5 bases from J; junction bases left unmatched: 12. This chain's CDR3 is CSASVRHGQVYGYTF. The DNA for the CDR3 is TGCAGTGCTAGTGTGAGGCATGGACAGGTTTATGGCTACACCTTC.

The chain recombines TRBV7-2 with TRBJ2-5; D gene ambiguous. Trimming took off 5 bases at V and 5 bases at J, with 18 bases between the two ends. CDR3 length: 15 amino acids. The germline V gene encodes CDR1 SGHTA and CDR2 FQGNSA. CDR3 bases: TGTGCCAGCAGCCTAACGGGTAGGGTTGGGGAGACCCAGTACTTC. Its translation is CASSLTGRVGETQYF.

The chain uses TRBV15 and TRBJ2-1; 9 bases agree with TRBD2. V lost 5 bases to trimming and J lost 7 bases; unmatched junction nucleotides: 9. The V gene's germline CDR1 is LNHNV and CDR2 YYDKDF (reference sequence). The CDR3 length is 15 residues. The CDR3 DNA reads as TGTGCCACCAGCTCGCGGGGGGGCTTGCTTAATGAGCAGTTCTTC. Translated, it gives CATSSRGGLLNEQFF.

The genes are TRBV11-2 and TRBJ2-5; D gene uncertain. Germline-derived CDR1 and CDR2 are SGHAT and FQNNGV. Between the trimmed V and J ends, which lost 4 bases and 4 bases, there was a span of 7 bases. The CDR3 is 12 amino acids. The CDR3 here is CASSSHPETQYF. The CDR3 bases are TGTGCCAGCAGCTCCCACCCAGAGACCCAGTACTTC.

The rearrangement joins TRBV5-1 to TRBJ2-2; possible D gene TRBD2, 5 bases. V shed 3 bases and J shed 2 bases, with 11 bases lying between them. The V gene's germline CDR1 is SGHRS and CDR2 YFSETQ. The CDR3 covers 15 residues. CDR3 in amino acids: CASSSRTANTGELFF. The CDR3 DNA sequence: TGCGCCAGCAGCTCACGGACTGCTAACACCGGGGAGCTGTTTTTT.

The rearrangement joins TRBV6-1 to TRBJ1-6; tentatively, D is TRBD1 (5 bases). Between the trimmed V and J ends, which lost 6 bases and 4 bases, there was a span of 10 bases. The CDR3 is 14 residues long. Germline loops: CDR1 MNHNS, CDR2 SASEGT. The CDR3 nucleotides are TGTGCCAGCAGAAGAGACAGATATAATTCACCCCTCCACTTT. Protein sequence: CASRRDRYNSPLHF.

CDR3: CASSGTGLNYGYTF. The CDR3 DNA sequence: TGTGCCAGCTCCGGGACAGGACTTAACTATGGCTACACCTTC. The J gene is TRBJ1-2, the V gene TRBV2, with 8 positions matching TRBD1. The CDR3 consists of 14 residues. Looked up from germline, CDR1 is SNHLY and CDR2 is FYNNEI. V gave up 8 bases and J gave up 1 base; unmatched junction bases: 6. The variable domain in full, with the rest retrieved from reference TRBV2 and TRBJ1-2, is EPEVTQTPSHQVTQMGQEVILRCVPISNHLYFYWYRQILGQKVEFLVSFYNNEISEKSEIFDDQFSVERPDGSNFTLKIRSTKLEDSAMYFCASSGTGLNYGYTFGSGTRLTVV.

This chain connects TRBV4-3 to TRBJ1-4; 10 bases align to TRBD1. The CDR3 consists of 16 residues. Per germline, CDR1 LGHNA and CDR2 YSLEER. J gave up 8 bases and V 0 bases, and 6 bases lay outside the gene matches. The CDR3 spells CASSQERGQGDEKLFF. The DNA of the CDR3 is TGCGCCAGCAGCCAAGAGAGAGGACAGGGGGACGAAAAACTGTTTTTT.

The V call is TRBV24-1, the J call TRBJ2-3; TRBD1 aligns across 8 bases. Trimming removed 1 base from V and 2 bases from J; junction bases left unmatched: 4. Per the germline V gene, CDR1 is KGHDR and CDR2 is SFDVKD. The CDR3 loop spans 16 amino acids. The CDR3 DNA reads as TGTGCCACCAGTGATTTAAAACAGGGGGTCACAGATACGCAGTATTTT. Translation gives CATSDLKQGVTDTQYF.

The chain employs TRBV7-9 and TRBJ1-2; D is unclear. V dropped 2 bases and J dropped 2 bases, with 6 bases sitting between them. The germline V gene has CDR1 SEHNR and CDR2 FQNEAQ (reference sequence). The CDR3 length is 13 residues. The CDR3 nucleotides are TGTGCCAGCAGCTTATTAGGGAACTATGGCTACACCTTC. Protein sequence: CASSLLGNYGYTF.

V is TRBV18 and J is TRBJ1-3; D unclear. CDR1 is KGHSH and CDR2 is LQKENI in the germline V gene. This CDR3 comprises 17 residues. V lost 3 bases to trimming and J lost 0 bases, with 15 bases between them. The CDR3: CASSPYGPTTSGNTIYF. DNA for the CDR3: TGTGCCAGCTCACCTTATGGGCCCACCACCTCTGGAAACACCATATATTTT.

The chain links TRBV28 to TRBJ2-1, with no clear D. Trimming pared 3 bases from V and 4 bases from J, leaving 19 bases between. CDR1 and CDR2 from the germline V gene are MDHEN and SYDVKM. The CDR3 has 17 amino acids. CDR3 amino acids: CASSFKAYHITYNEQFF. The CDR3 bases are TGTGCCAGCAGTTTTAAGGCCTACCATATCACTTACAATGAGCAGTTCTTC.